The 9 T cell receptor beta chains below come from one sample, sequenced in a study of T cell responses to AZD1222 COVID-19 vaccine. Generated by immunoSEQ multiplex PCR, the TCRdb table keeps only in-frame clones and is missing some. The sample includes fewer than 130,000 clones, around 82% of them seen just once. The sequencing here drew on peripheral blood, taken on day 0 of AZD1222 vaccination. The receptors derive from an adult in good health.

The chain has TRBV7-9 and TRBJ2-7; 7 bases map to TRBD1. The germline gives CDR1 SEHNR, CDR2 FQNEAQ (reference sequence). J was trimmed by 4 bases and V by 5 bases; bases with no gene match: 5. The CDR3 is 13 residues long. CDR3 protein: CASSALQGYEQYF. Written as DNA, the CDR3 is TGTGCCAGCAGCGCGCTACAGGGGTACGAGCAGTACTTC.

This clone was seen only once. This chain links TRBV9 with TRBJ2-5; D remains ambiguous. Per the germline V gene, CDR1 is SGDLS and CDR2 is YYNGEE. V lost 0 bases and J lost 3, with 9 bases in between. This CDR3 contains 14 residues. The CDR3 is CASSVEWSEETQYF. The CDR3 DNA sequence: TGTGCCAGCAGCGTAGAGTGGTCAGAAGAGACCCAGTACTTC.

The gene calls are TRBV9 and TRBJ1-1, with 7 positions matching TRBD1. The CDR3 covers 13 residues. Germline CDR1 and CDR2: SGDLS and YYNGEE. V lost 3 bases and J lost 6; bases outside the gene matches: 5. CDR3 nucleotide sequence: TGTGCCAGCAGCGCCCGGACAGGCGCTGAAGCTTTCTTT. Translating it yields CASSARTGAEAFF.

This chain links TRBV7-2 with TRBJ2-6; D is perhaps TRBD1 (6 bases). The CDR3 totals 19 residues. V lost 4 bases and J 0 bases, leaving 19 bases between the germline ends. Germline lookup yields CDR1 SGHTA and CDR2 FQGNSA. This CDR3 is CASSSLRDTLHSGANVLTF. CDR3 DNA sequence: TGTGCCAGCAGCTCCTTACGGGACACTTTGCACTCTGGGGCCAACGTCCTGACTTTC.

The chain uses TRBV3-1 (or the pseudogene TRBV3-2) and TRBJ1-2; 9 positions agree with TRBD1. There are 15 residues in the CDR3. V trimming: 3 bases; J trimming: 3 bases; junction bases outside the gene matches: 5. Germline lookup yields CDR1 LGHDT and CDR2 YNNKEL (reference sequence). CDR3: CASSHRDRDYYGYTF. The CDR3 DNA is TGTGCCAGCAGCCACCGGGACAGGGATTACTATGGCTACACCTTC.

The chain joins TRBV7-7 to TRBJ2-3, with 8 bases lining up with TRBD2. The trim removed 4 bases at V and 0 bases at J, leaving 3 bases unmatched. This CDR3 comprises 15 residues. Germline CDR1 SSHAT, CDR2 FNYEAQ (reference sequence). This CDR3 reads CASSSAGGSTDTQYF. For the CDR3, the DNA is TGTGCCAGCAGCTCCGCGGGGGGAAGCACAGATACGCAGTATTTT.

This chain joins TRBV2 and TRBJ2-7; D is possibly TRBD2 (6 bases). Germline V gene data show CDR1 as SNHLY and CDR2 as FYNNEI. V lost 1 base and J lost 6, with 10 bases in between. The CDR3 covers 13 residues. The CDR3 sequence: CASSEGRGVEQYF. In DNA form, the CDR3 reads TGTGCCAGCAGTGAAGGGAGGGGTGTCGAGCAGTACTTC.

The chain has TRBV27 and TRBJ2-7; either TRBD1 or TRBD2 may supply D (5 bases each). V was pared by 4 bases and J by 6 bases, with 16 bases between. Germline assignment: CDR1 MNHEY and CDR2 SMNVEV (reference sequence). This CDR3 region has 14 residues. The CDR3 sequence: CASSSYSWGFEQYF. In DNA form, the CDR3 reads TGTGCCAGCAGTTCATACTCCTGGGGGTTCGAGCAGTACTTC.

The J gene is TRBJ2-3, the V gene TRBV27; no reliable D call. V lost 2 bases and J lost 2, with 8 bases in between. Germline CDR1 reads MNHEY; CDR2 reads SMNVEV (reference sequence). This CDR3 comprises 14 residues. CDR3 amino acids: CASSLTYPTDTQYF. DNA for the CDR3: TGTGCCAGCAGTTTAACTTACCCCACAGATACGCAGTATTTT.